This T cell receptor beta chain was sequenced in a study of T-cell reconstitution after alpha-beta-depleted transplantation in children. Molecular barcoding with unique molecular identifiers was used for the TCRbeta library. TCRdb redid the calling of the PCR reads with MiXCR, one entry per CDR3 protein. The table shows hundreds of thousands of distinct CDR3 sequences, with around 17% occurring only once. Germline CDR1 is LNHDA and CDR2 is SQIVND (reference sequence). The CDR3 loop spans 13 amino acids. To note about this clonotype: A clone one base away is much larger, so this may be a read error.

The chain has TRBV19 and TRBJ1-5; D possibly corresponds to TRBD1 (6 bases). The sequence derives from a human donor who donated a stem cell graft to a child with acute myeloid leukemia. Sequenced material: PBMCs from the stem cell graft donor, taken from the stem cell graft. For the CDR3, the DNA is TGTGCCAGTATGTCCGGGGGCAATCGGCCCCAGCATTTT. This codes for CASMSGGNRPQHF.